These T cell receptor beta chains were read from a single sample in a study of blood T cell repertoires in COVID-19. The data were produced by immunoSEQ multiplex PCR, yet TCRdb's version contains in-frame clones alone and is incomplete. Of about 97,000 clones listed, around nine tenths are singletons. The material sequenced was peripheral blood. The source is a human donor in a cohort sampled during active COVID-19. Each CDR3 is given with its conserved first and last residue. D genes are given only for firm matches. The listing skips clone size in some rows; elsewhere it reads once, few, many or a size class.

d_gene,j_gene,v_gene,abundance,CDR3nt,CDR3aa
TRBD1,TRBJ1-2,TRBV27,NA,TGTGCCAGCAGTTCCCTCGGGACAGGGAGCGGCTACACCTTC,CASSSLGTGSGYTF
NA,TRBJ2-3,TRBV5-6,NA,TGTGCCAGCAGCTTTACGGGGGGCCCTAAAAATACGCAGTATTTT,CASSFTGGPKNTQYF
TRBD2,TRBJ2-1,TRBV6-2/TRBV6-3,NA,TGTGCCAGCAGTTACCCCCCGGGACTAGGGATATCCTACAATGAGCAGTTCTTC,CASSYPPGLGISYNEQFF
TRBD2,TRBJ2-1,TRBV27,NA,TGTGCCAGCAGACTAGCGGGCGGCAGCTCCTACAATGAGCAGTTCTTC,CASRLAGGSSYNEQFF
TRBD2,TRBJ2-5,TRBV3-1/TRBV3-2,NA,TGTGCCAGCAGCCCAAGACTAGCCCAAGAGACCCAGTACTTC,CASSPRLAQETQYF
TRBD2,TRBJ2-1,TRBV2,NA,TGTGCCAGCAGCGAGCGGGGGCTCTACAATGAGCAGTTCTTC,CASSERGLYNEQFF
NA,TRBJ1-6,TRBV5-4,NA,TGTGCCAGCAGCCCGCCGGGGGGCTACAATTCACCCCTCCACTTT,CASSPPGGYNSPLHF
TRBD1,TRBJ2-7,TRBV4-1,NA,TGCGCCAGCAGTTCAAGAGACAGGGGATCCTACGAGCAGTACTTC,CASSSRDRGSYEQYF
TRBD2,TRBJ2-1,TRBV19,NA,TGTGCCAGTGGGCCTAGCGGGAGGGCATATGAGCAGTTCTTC,CASGPSGRAYEQFF
TRBD1,TRBJ1-2,TRBV19,NA,TGTGCCAGTAGTACGGTGGGACAGTTCTATGGCTACACCTTC,CASSTVGQFYGYTF
NA,TRBJ1-6,TRBV7-9,few,TGTGCCAGCAGCTTAGAGGGGAATTCACCCCTCCACTTT,CASSLEGNSPLHF
TRBD1,TRBJ1-2,TRBV10-3,NA,TGTGCCATCAGCAGGGACAGGGATAACTATGGCTACACCTTC,CAISRDRDNYGYTF
NA,TRBJ1-4,TRBV2,NA,TGTGCCAGCAGTGCGGTGACACTCTCTAACGAAAAACTGTTTTTT,CASSAVTLSNEKLFF
NA,TRBJ2-1,TRBV7-2,few,TGTGCCAGCAGCTTAGATGGCAGGGCTTCCTACAATGAGCAGTTCTTC,CASSLDGRASYNEQFF
NA,TRBJ1-6,TRBV6-5,NA,TGTGCCAGCACCTTGGGGGGGCGAAGTAATTCACCCCTCCACTTT,CASTLGGRSNSPLHF
NA,TRBJ2-6,TRBV29-1,NA,TGCAGCGTTGCAGGGCTTGGGGCCAACGTCCTGACTTTC,CSVAGLGANVLTF
NA,TRBJ2-3,TRBV5-6,NA,TGTGCCAGCAGCTTGGGTCTCTTTAGCACAGATACGCAGTATTTT,CASSLGLFSTDTQYF
TRBD2,TRBJ2-1,TRBV9,NA,TGTGCCAGCAGCGTACCCACGCTGACTAGCGGGCAAGATAATGAGCAGTTCTTC,CASSVPTLTSGQDNEQFF
TRBD2,TRBJ2-7,TRBV6-5,NA,TGTGCCAGCAGTTACGGCGGGGGGATCTCCTACGAGCAGTACTTC,CASSYGGGISYEQYF
TRBD2,TRBJ2-7,TRBV6-5,NA,TGTGCCGCCACGGGACTAGCGGGGAAATACGAGCAGTACTTC,CAATGLAGKYEQYF
TRBD1,TRBJ1-2,TRBV28,NA,TGTGCCAGTCTATTTGACAGGGCGGGTGGCTACACCTTC,CASLFDRAGGYTF
NA,TRBJ1-5,TRBV18,NA,TGTGCCAGCTCACCCTCGGGGCGGGGAGGCGGCAATCAGCCCCAGCATTTT,CASSPSGRGGGNQPQHF
NA,TRBJ2-1,TRBV9,NA,TGTGCCAGCAGCGTAGAAGGCGCGGGGGCCAATGAGCAGTTCTTC,CASSVEGAGANEQFF
NA,TRBJ1-1,TRBV28,NA,TGTGCCACCGTCGGGGGGGCGCGGGTAAGGGCTTTCTTT,CATVGGARVRAFF
TRBD1,TRBJ1-2,TRBV29-1,NA,TGCAGCGTTGAGCGGAGGGGGCGCCATGGCTACACCTTC,CSVERRGRHGYTF
TRBD1,TRBJ1-3,TRBV4-3,NA,TGCGCCAGCAGCCAGGGACAGCCAAACTCTGGAAACACCATATATTTT,CASSQGQPNSGNTIYF
TRBD1,TRBJ1-1,TRBV3-1/TRBV3-2,NA,TGTGCCAGCAGCCGGAGACAGGGCTCGAACACTGAAGCTTTCTTT,CASSRRQGSNTEAFF
NA,TRBJ2-1,TRBV5-4,NA,TGTGCCAGCAGCCTAGCTAGTAACAATGAGCAGTTCTTC,CASSLASNNEQFF
NA,TRBJ1-6,TRBV3-1/TRBV3-2,NA,TGTGCCAGCAGCCAAGGTCGGCGGATTGGATCACCTTGGAGTAATTCACCCCTCCACTTT,CASSQGRRIGSPWSNSPLHF
NA,TRBJ1-1,TRBV28,NA,TGTGCCAGCAGTCTTGGCCAGGCTGAAGCTTTCTTT,CASSLGQAEAFF
TRBD1,TRBJ1-3,TRBV3-1/TRBV3-2,NA,TGTGCCAGCAGCCAAGTGGGAAGGGGGCCAGGAAACACCATATATTTT,CASSQVGRGPGNTIYF
NA,TRBJ1-1,TRBV2,NA,TGTGCCAGCAGTGAGAGCTGGGGGCGGGGGACTGAAGCTTTCTTT,CASSESWGRGTEAFF
TRBD2,TRBJ2-7,TRBV3-1/TRBV3-2,NA,TGTGCCAGCAGTCGCCGGGAGGGCGGGTACGAGCAGTACTTC,CASSRREGGYEQYF
TRBD1,TRBJ2-2,TRBV19,NA,TGTGCCAGTAGTGGGGACAGGGCCGGGGAGCTGTTTTTT,CASSGDRAGELFF
TRBD2,TRBJ2-5,TRBV28,NA,TGTGCCAGCAGTTCCCCCGGGCTAGCGGGGGGGGAGACCCAGTACTTC,CASSSPGLAGGETQYF
TRBD2,TRBJ2-2,TRBV7-3,NA,TGTGCCAGCAGCCTGACTAGCGGGAGGATTGTCGGGGAGCTGTTTTTT,CASSLTSGRIVGELFF
NA,TRBJ2-7,TRBV28,few,TGTGCCAGCAGTTTCCCCAAATCCCCCTACGAGCAGTACTTC,CASSFPKSPYEQYF
TRBD1,TRBJ1-5,TRBV6-6,NA,TGTGCCAGCAGTTACGGACAGGGCAACAATCAGCCCCAGCATTTT,CASSYGQGNNQPQHF
NA,TRBJ1-5,TRBV7-2,NA,TGTGCCAGCAGCCGGTCGCGGGGCAATCAGCCCCAGCATTTT,CASSRSRGNQPQHF
NA,TRBJ1-2,TRBV5-1,NA,TGCGCCAGCAACCCCGGACAGACGATGGGCTACACCTTC,CASNPGQTMGYTF
NA,TRBJ2-7,TRBV6-5,NA,TGTGCCAGCAGTTACGAACAGTGGTCCTACGAGCAGTACTTC,CASSYEQWSYEQYF